This T cell receptor beta chain comes out of a study of control samples from healthy donors and cancer patients. Repertoires were generated with immunoSEQ multiplex PCR, while TCRdb's copy carries only in-frame clones and drops some. There are roughly 200,000 clones in the sample; roughly 93% occur only once, and about 1.5% lies in the top ten. Per the germline V gene, CDR1 is SGHRS and CDR2 is YFSETQ. Trimming cost V 0 bases and J 4 bases; bases outside gene matches: 4. This CDR3 region has 17 residues. The sample taken for sequencing was blood. The clonotype originates from a man younger than 35 in good health. The chain combines TRBV5-1 with TRBJ2-7, with 16 positions matching TRBD2. CDR3 sequence: CASSLAGLAGGIYEQYF. The CDR3 coding sequence is TGCGCCAGCAGCTTGGCGGGACTAGCGGGGGGGATATACGAGCAGTACTTC.